A single sample gave rise to the 18 T cell receptor beta chains below, sequenced in a study of blood T cell repertoires in COVID-19. Data came from immunoSEQ multiplex PCR; TCRdb stores just in-frame clones and leaves some out. The sample carries roughly 180,000 clones, about four fifths recorded once. The specimen sequenced was peripheral blood. The receptors were sampled from a human donor in a cohort sampled during active COVID-19.

This sequence joins TRBV5-6 and TRBJ2-7; 7 positions agree with TRBD1. Germline V gives CDR1 SGHDT, CDR2 YYEEEE. The ends lost 1 base at V and 2 bases at J; junction bases unmatched: 9. This CDR3 comprises 16 residues. Written as DNA, the CDR3 is TGTGCCAGCAGCTTGCCGGGACAGAGTCTAACCTACGAGCAGTACTTC. It translates to CASSLPGQSLTYEQYF.

The rearrangement joins TRBV2 to TRBJ2-1; 7 nucleotides align to TRBD2. Trimming cost V 6 bases and J 6 bases; bases outside gene matches: 5. This CDR3 has 13 residues. Germline-derived CDR1 and CDR2 are SNHLY and FYNNEI. CDR3 coding DNA: TGTGCCAGCAGCCGACGGACTAGCAATGAGCAGTTCTTC. Amino acids: CASSRRTSNEQFF.

The CDR3 region has the DNA TGTGCCAGCAGTTTGGCAGCGGGTGAAAAACTGTTTTTT. Translating it yields CASSLAAGEKLFF. V usage is TRBV6-5 and J usage is TRBJ1-4; D unclear. The CDR3 contains 13 residues. CDR1 is MNHEY, CDR2 SVGAGI, per germline. The V end lost 4 bases, the J end lost 7 bases, and 10 bases lay between the germline ends.

The gene calls are TRBV5-4 and TRBJ2-3; possibly TRBD2 for D (6 bases). V lost 3 bases and J 1 base, leaving 12 bases between the germline ends. The CDR3 spans 15 residues. Germline V CDR1 and CDR2: SGHNT, YYREEE (reference sequence). CDR3 nucleotide sequence: TGTGCCAGCAGCTATCCGGGACTGGGCACAGATACGCAGTATTTT. Amino acids: CASSYPGLGTDTQYF.

The rearrangement uses TRBV19 and TRBJ2-3, with a tentative D call TRBD2 (5 bases). There are 14 residues in the CDR3. V was clipped by 3 bases and J by 3 bases, with 10 bases between them. CDR1 LNHDA and CDR2 SQIVND come from the germline V gene (reference sequence). DNA for the CDR3: TGTGCCAGTAGTATGCGGACTGGGACAGATACGCAGTATTTT. Translating it yields CASSMRTGTDTQYF.

V is TRBV6-5 and J is TRBJ1-2; D is possibly TRBD1 (5 bases). The germline gives CDR1 MNHEY, CDR2 SVGAGI. Trimming left V 7 bases short and J 4 bases short, with 16 bases between. The CDR3 length is 14 residues. The CDR3 region has the DNA TGTGCCAGCACCTCACGGGGGGGTTTCTATGGCTACACCTTC. As protein: CASTSRGGFYGYTF.

This chain links TRBV18 with TRBJ1-1; a weak D match, TRBD1 (5 bases). Per germline, CDR1 KGHSH and CDR2 LQKENI. This CDR3 region has 15 residues. Between the trimmed V and J ends, which lost 3 bases and 0 bases, there was a span of 11 bases. In nucleotides, the CDR3 is TGTGCCAGCTCACCGAACAGGAACCTGAACACTGAAGCTTTCTTT. Amino acid sequence: CASSPNRNLNTEAFF. Filled out from reference TRBV18 and TRBJ1-1, the complete variable domain reads NAGVMQNPRHLVRRRGQEARLRCSPMKGHSHVYWYRQLPEEGLKFMVYLQKENIIDESGMPKERFSAEFPKEGPSILRIQQVVRGDSAAYFCASSPNRNLNTEAFFGQGTRLTVV.

The V and J genes are TRBV30 and TRBJ2-7; D unclear. Trimming shortened V by 1 base and J by 2 bases, and 3 bases separated the two germline ends. The germline gives CDR1 GTSNPN, CDR2 SVGIG (reference sequence). The CDR3 consists of 11 residues. The CDR3 bases are TGTGCCTGGAGTGACACCTACGAGCAGTACTTC. This encodes CAWSDTYEQYF.

V gene TRBV4-1 combines with J gene TRBJ2-1; D call uncertain. CDR3 size: 17 residues. Trimming pared 3 bases from V and 0 bases from J, leaving 15 bases between. Germline CDR1 is MGHRA and CDR2 is YSYEKL. The CDR3 DNA sequence: TGCGCCAGCAGCCAGGCCCGCGGCCAGAGCTCCTACAATGAGCAGTTCTTC. Translation gives CASSQARGQSSYNEQFF.

Points on this clone: At the DNA level, this CDR3 is encoded by other sequences in the same sample as well. V and J are TRBV27 and TRBJ2-7; D uncertain. Germline values: CDR1 MNHEY, CDR2 SMNVEV (reference sequence). The V end lost 0 bases, the J end lost 3 bases, and 3 bases lay between the germline ends. The CDR3 spans 12 residues. CDR3 bases: TGTGCCAGCAGTTTATCCGGCTACGAGCAGTACTTC. Translation: CASSLSGYEQYF.

The chain recombines TRBV5-4 with TRBJ2-7, with D perhaps matching TRBD1 (6 bases). The V gene lost 3 bases and the J gene lost 4 bases, with 14 bases spanning the gap. Germline CDR1 and CDR2: SGHNT and YYREEE (reference sequence). The CDR3 extends over 14 amino acids. The CDR3 sequence: CASSSQPGAYEQYF. As DNA, the CDR3 is TGTGCCAGCAGCTCCCAACCAGGGGCATACGAGCAGTACTTC.

This clone was found once. This chain links TRBV30 with TRBJ1-2; D might be TRBD1 (6 bases). V was cut by 1 base and J by 4 bases, with 10 bases left in between. The CDR3 covers 13 residues. Germline V gene lookup returns CDR1 GTSNPN and CDR2 SVGIG (reference sequence). The CDR3 region is CAWSAQTGYGYTF. Written as DNA, the CDR3 is TGTGCCTGGAGTGCCCAGACAGGCTATGGCTACACCTTC.

This clone occurred a few times. The V call is TRBV7-9, the J call TRBJ1-2; 7 positions match TRBD1. This CDR3 is built from 15 residues. The junction had 12 bases not matched to a gene; V was cut back by 4 bases and J by 7 bases. CDR1 SEHNR and CDR2 FQNEAQ come from the germline V gene (reference sequence). The CDR3 DNA is TGTGCCAGCAGCTCTCTGGACAGGCAGCGTGGTGGCTACACCTTC. The encoded protein is CASSSLDRQRGGYTF. The full variable domain, in which reference TRBV7-9 and TRBJ1-2 provide the parts outside the CDR3, is DTGVSQNPRHKITKRGQNVTFRCDPISEHNRLYWYRQTLGQGPEFLTYFQNEAQLEKSRLLSDRFSAERPKGSFSTLEIQRTEQGDSAMYLCASSSLDRQRGGYTFGSGTRLTVV.

In DNA form, the CDR3 reads TGCGCCAGCAGCTTATACACTGGCGGCCCGGGTTACGAGCAGTACTTC. Translated, it gives CASSLYTGGPGYEQYF. V and J are TRBV5-1 and TRBJ2-7; D is ambiguous. Germline assignment: CDR1 SGHRS and CDR2 YFSETQ. V lost 2 bases, J lost 4 bases, and 19 bases lay in between. The CDR3 length is 16 residues.

This chain links TRBV7-9 with TRBJ2-7; possible D gene TRBD1, 6 bases. Germline lookup yields CDR1 SEHNR and CDR2 FQNEAQ (reference sequence). Deletions cut 2 bases from V and 6 bases from J, with 17 bases between. The CDR3 contains 15 residues. In DNA form, the CDR3 reads TGTGCCAGCAGCTTACAGGGGATACGCTACCCCGAGCAGTACTTC. It yields the protein CASSLQGIRYPEQYF.

The chain links TRBV4-1 to TRBJ1-2; no reliable D call. Looked up from germline, CDR1 is MGHRA and CDR2 is YSYEKL. V lost 1 base to trimming and J lost 6 bases, with 9 bases between them. The CDR3 covers 13 residues. The CDR3 sequence is CASSQGRIDGYTF. Here the CDR3 DNA reads TGCGCCAGCAGCCAAGGGAGAATTGATGGCTACACCTTC.

The V call is TRBV3-1 (or the pseudogene TRBV3-2), the J call TRBJ2-7, with TRBD1 identical over 11 bases. Germline V gene lookup returns CDR1 LGHDT and CDR2 YNNKEL (reference sequence). The V segment lost 3 bases and the J segment 0 bases; nucleotides outside the gene matches: 4. This CDR3 has 16 amino acids. The CDR3 DNA sequence: TGTGCCAGCAGCCAGACGGGACAGGGGGGCTCCTACGAGCAGTACTTC. Translated, it gives CASSQTGQGGSYEQYF.

This chain joins TRBV7-2 and TRBJ1-3; maybe TRBD1 (6 bases). This CDR3 region has 17 residues. Trimming took off 1 base at V and 1 base at J, with 14 bases between the two ends. Germline CDR1 is SGHTA and CDR2 is FQGNSA. The CDR3 is CASSLVSGEGSGNTIYF. For the CDR3, the DNA is TGTGCCAGCAGCTTAGTGTCAGGGGAGGGTTCTGGAAACACCATATATTTT.